The clone carrying this TCR beta chain was observed a few times. The data belong to a study of blood T cell repertoires in COVID-19. In the original processing: Reference gene primer amplification yielded estimated nucleated cell counts. Profiled with immunoSEQ multiplex PCR; TCRdb holds only in-frame clones, not every one. V and J calls and clone size come straight from that table; D and trimming were deduced from the DNA. The sample holds around 330,000 clones, 85% seen once. Exposed study participants had met a COVID-19 case within 2 weeks before entry. V lost 4 bases to trimming and J lost 2 bases; unmatched junction nucleotides: 5. Germline CDR1 is SGHNT and CDR2 is YYREEE (reference sequence). There are 14 residues in the CDR3.

The V gene is TRBV5-4, the J gene TRBJ1-1; 7 nucleotides line up with TRBD1. The TCR comes from a woman in her thirties who had been exposed to COVID-19. Sequencing was done on a sample of PBMCs or T cells enriched from blood (not recorded which). CDR3 region: CASSRTGANTEAFF. The CDR3 DNA is TGTGCCAGCAGCCGCACAGGGGCAAACACTGAAGCTTTCTTT.